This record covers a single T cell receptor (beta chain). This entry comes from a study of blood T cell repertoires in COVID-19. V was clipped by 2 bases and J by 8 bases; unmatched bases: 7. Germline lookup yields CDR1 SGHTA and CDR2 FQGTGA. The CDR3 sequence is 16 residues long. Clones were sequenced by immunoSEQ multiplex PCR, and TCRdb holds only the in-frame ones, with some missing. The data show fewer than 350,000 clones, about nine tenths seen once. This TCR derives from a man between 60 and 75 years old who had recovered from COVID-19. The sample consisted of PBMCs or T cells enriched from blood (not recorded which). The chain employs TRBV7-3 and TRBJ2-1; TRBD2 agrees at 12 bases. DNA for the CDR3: TGTGCCAGCAGCTTACAACCTAGCGGGAGGGGGCATGAGCAGTTCTTC. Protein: CASSLQPSGRGHEQFF.